These T cell receptor beta chains were read from a single sample in a study of cytomegalovirus exposure and HLA in healthy donors. Here immunoSEQ multiplex PCR was the method, and the copy in TCRdb shows in-frame clones only, minus some. The sample carries about 180,000 clones, 77% recorded once. Sequencing was carried out using PBMCs. All receptors derive from a woman in her sixties in good health and CMV-seropositive. Each CDR3 is given with its conserved first and last residue. Each record gives: V gene, D gene, J gene, clone size, CDR3 DNA, CDR3 protein. A D gene is named only where the DNA matches it firmly. Clone size is shown for a subset of rows, as once, few, many or a class of expanded clone.

>TRBV4-2|NA|TRBJ2-3|NA
TGTGCCAGCAGCCAAGAAGCGGCCAGCACAGATACGCAGTATTTT
CASSQEAASTDTQYF
>TRBV18|TRBD2|TRBJ2-3|once
TGTGCCAGCTCACCAAATGAGCTAGCGGGAGTCGGAGATACGCAGTATTTT
CASSPNELAGVGDTQYF
>TRBV28|TRBD1|TRBJ1-1|NA
TGTGCCAGCAGGACAGGGTGGCGGGCTTTCTTT
CASRTGWRAFF
>TRBV13|NA|TRBJ2-3|few
TGTGCCAGCAGCTTAAAGACTGGGAGCACAGATACGCAGTATTTT
CASSLKTGSTDTQYF
>TRBV30|NA|TRBJ1-4|NA
TGTGCCTGGACCCGCCAGGAAAAACTGTTTTTT
CAWTRQEKLFF
>TRBV7-9|TRBD1|TRBJ2-1|NA
TGTGCCAGCAGCCCCCGGACAGGGAGCCATGAGCAGTTCTTC
CASSPRTGSHEQFF
>TRBV25-1|NA|TRBJ1-2|NA
TGTGCCAGCAGTGGAGTGGGGGCGGTGAACTATGGCTACACCTTC
CASSGVGAVNYGYTF
>TRBV7-2|NA|TRBJ1-6|NA
TGTGCCAGCAGCGGGCAGGGGAGCTCACCCCTCCACTTT
CASSGQGSSPLHF
>TRBV5-1|NA|TRBJ1-3|NA
TGCGCCAGCAGCTTGGGTCCGGGGGGCTCTGGAAACACCATATATTTT
CASSLGPGGSGNTIYF
>TRBV6-5|TRBD2|TRBJ2-1|NA
TGTGCCAGCAGCACTAGCGGAGAATACAATGAGCAGTTCTTC
CASSTSGEYNEQFF
>TRBV6-5|NA|TRBJ2-7|NA
TGTGCCAGCAGTTACAAAGGAGGGCTTTCCTACGAGCAGTACTTC
CASSYKGGLSYEQYF
>TRBV9|TRBD2|TRBJ2-3|NA
TGTGCCAGCAGTCCCCGGATTAGCGGGGTAGATACGCAGTATTTT
CASSPRISGVDTQYF
>TRBV7-9|NA|TRBJ2-5|NA
TGTGCCAGCAGCCCTCTAAGAGAGACCCAGTACTTC
CASSPLRETQYF
>TRBV29-1|NA|TRBJ2-5|NA
TGCAGCGTCTCGGGGGGCGTACAAGAGACCCAGTACTTC
CSVSGGVQETQYF
>TRBV5-1|TRBD1|TRBJ2-1|NA
TGCGCCAGCAGCTCCGGGACAGGGGACGAGCAGTTCTTC
CASSSGTGDEQFF
>TRBV7-7|TRBD2|TRBJ2-5|once
TGTGCTAGCAGCCGAGGGACTAGCAGGAGTCGGGAGACCCAGTACTTC
CASSRGTSRSRETQYF
>TRBV6-1|TRBD1|TRBJ1-2|NA
TGTGCCAGCAGTTTCGGACAGGGAAGCTATGGCTACACCTTC
CASSFGQGSYGYTF
>TRBV27|TRBD1|TRBJ1-4|once
TGTGCCAGCACCGGTGACAGGGGGGAAAAACTGTTTTTT
CASTGDRGEKLFF
>TRBV4-2|NA|TRBJ2-7|NA
TGTGCCAGCAGCCGCCAAACAGAGGGGGCCTACGAGCAGTACTTC
CASSRQTEGAYEQYF
>TRBV6-5|TRBD2|TRBJ2-5|NA
TGTGCCAGCAGCGCGACTAGCGGGGGATCCGGATACTTC
CASSATSGGSGYF
>TRBV5-1|NA|TRBJ2-3|few
TGCGCCAGCAGCCTAGGGGATTTTGCAGATACGCAGTATTTT
CASSLGDFADTQYF
>TRBV13|TRBD2|TRBJ2-2|NA
TGTGCCAGCAGCTTAACTAGCGAGTCCGGGGAGCTGTTTTTT
CASSLTSESGELFF
>TRBV30|NA|TRBJ1-6|NA
TGTGCCTGGAGTCAAAGAAGGGGGAATTCACCCCTCCACTTT
CAWSQRRGNSPLHF
>TRBV18|NA|TRBJ1-4|NA
TGTGCCAGCTCACTATTCTCCGGGACTGCGGATGAAAAACTGTTTTTT
CASSLFSGTADEKLFF
>TRBV9|TRBD1|TRBJ2-6|NA
TGTGCCAGCAGCCCCAGGACAGGGAGGTCTGGGGCCAACGTCCTGACTTTC
CASSPRTGRSGANVLTF
>TRBV29-1|NA|TRBJ2-1|NA
TGCAGCGTTGGCGGGGCCACCCTTTACAATGAGCAGTTCTTC
CSVGGATLYNEQFF
>TRBV27|TRBD2|TRBJ2-1|few
TGTGCCAGCAGTTTATGGGGACTATACAATGAGCAGTTCTTC
CASSLWGLYNEQFF
>TRBV6-6|TRBD1|TRBJ1-3|NA
TGTGCCAGTCTAGGGACAGACTCTGGAAACACCATATATTTT
CASLGTDSGNTIYF
>TRBV18|NA|TRBJ1-6|NA
TGTGCCAGCTCACCGATACAGGGCGGTAATTCACCCCTCCACTTT
CASSPIQGGNSPLHF
>TRBV18|TRBD1|TRBJ1-4|NA
TGTGCCAGCTCAGACTCGGACAGGAATAATGAAAAACTGTTTTTT
CASSDSDRNNEKLFF
>TRBV5-1|TRBD1|TRBJ2-7|NA
TGCGCCAGCAGCTTGGATGGACAGGGGACCTACGAGCAGTACTTC
CASSLDGQGTYEQYF
>TRBV5-1|TRBD2|TRBJ2-6|NA
TGCGCCAGCGCATTCAGGACTAGCGGACGCTCTGGGGCCAACGTCCTGACTTTC
CASAFRTSGRSGANVLTF
>TRBV14|NA|TRBJ1-1|few
TGTGCCAGCAGCCAACGACGGACAGTGAACACTGAAGCTTTCTTT
CASSQRRTVNTEAFF
>TRBV7-3|NA|TRBJ1-2|NA
TGTGCCAGCAGCTTAGACAGCAGCTATGGCTACACCTTC
CASSLDSSYGYTF
>TRBV7-3|NA|TRBJ2-1|few
TGTGCCAGCAGCCCCGGAGGTGGACTTGGGTTCTTC
CASSPGGGLGFF
>TRBV5-1|TRBD2|TRBJ2-7|NA
TGCGCCAGCAGCTTGGGGGAACCTTACTCCGGGACTAGCAGATGGAGGCAGTACTTC
CASSLGEPYSGTSRWRQYF
>TRBV5-4|TRBD1|TRBJ1-6|NA
TGTGCCAGCAGCCCCGCGACAGGGGTTAATTCACCCCTCCACTTT
CASSPATGVNSPLHF
>TRBV18|TRBD1|TRBJ2-7|few
TGTGCCAGCTCACCAACAGGGGGAGGCGACGAGCAGTACTTC
CASSPTGGGDEQYF
>TRBV7-2|TRBD1|TRBJ2-7|NA
TGTGCCAGCAGCTTCCAGGGGGCTCTCTACGAGCAGTACTTC
CASSFQGALYEQYF
>TRBV5-1|TRBD2|TRBJ2-5|NA
TGCGCCAGCAGCTGGACCCACCTAGCGGGAGGTTGGGAGACCCAGTACTTC
CASSWTHLAGGWETQYF
>TRBV6-6|TRBD2|TRBJ2-1|NA
TGTGCCAGCAGTACGGGGGGGCCTAGGAGGAATGAGCAGTTCTTC
CASSTGGPRRNEQFF
>TRBV5-1|NA|TRBJ2-1|NA
TGCGCCAGCAGCTTGGGTCCAGGGTTGGTGAATGAGCAGTTCTTC
CASSLGPGLVNEQFF
>TRBV6-6|TRBD1|TRBJ1-1|few
TGTGCCAGCAGTCTTGGACAGGGTGGGACTGAAGCTTTCTTT
CASSLGQGGTEAFF
>TRBV6-1|TRBD1|TRBJ2-1|few
TGTGCCAGCAGTCGACAGGGATCCTACAATGAGCAGTTCTTC
CASSRQGSYNEQFF
>TRBV18|NA|TRBJ1-4|NA
TGTGCCAGCTCACCACGGGGAGATGGAAAACTGTTTTTT
CASSPRGDGKLFF
>TRBV19|NA|TRBJ1-3|few
TGTGCCAGTAGTTTCCAGGTGGTCTCTGGAAACACCATATATTTT
CASSFQVVSGNTIYF
>TRBV23-1|TRBD1|TRBJ2-3|NA
TGCGCCAGCAGTCGGGTCTATGACGGACAGGGACCACCATCTGATACGCAGTATTTT
CASSRVYDGQGPPSDTQYF
>TRBV2|TRBD1|TRBJ1-5|NA
TGTGCCAGCAGCGCGGACGAGCCAACCGGACAGGGGGCTAGGCAGCCCCAGCATTTT
CASSADEPTGQGARQPQHF
>TRBV5-8|TRBD1|TRBJ1-4|NA
TGTGCCAGCCGCGACAGGGTTGCTGAAAAACTGTTTTTT
CASRDRVAEKLFF